The present T cell receptor (beta chain) was sequenced within a study of T cells after yellow fever vaccination. This clonotype was detected many times. Trimming pared 6 bases from V and 4 bases from J, leaving 19 bases between. Germline V CDR1 and CDR2: LNHDA, SQIVND (reference sequence). The CDR3 covers 15 residues. The TCR cDNA carried a universal primer site and UMIs from 5'RACE template switching. TCRdb processed the 5' RACE reads anew with MiXCR; each CDR3 protein has one entry. The top ten hold about 25% of the sample, which has around 29,000 distinct CDR3 sequences, approximately 6% seen once.

This sequence joins TRBV19 and TRBJ2-7; the D gene is possibly TRBD2 (6 bases). This receptor was taken from a man aged 30 to 45 who received the YFV17D yellow fever vaccine. The sequencing used PBMCs, either bulk or a sorted T-cell subset (CD4+, CD8+, memory, or dextramer-sorted; not recorded which), collected on the day of the yellow fever booster vaccination. The CDR3 DNA reads as TGTGCCAGTAGCCCCAGGGACTGGAGGAGTTACGAGCAGTACTTC. Residues: CASSPRDWRSYEQYF.